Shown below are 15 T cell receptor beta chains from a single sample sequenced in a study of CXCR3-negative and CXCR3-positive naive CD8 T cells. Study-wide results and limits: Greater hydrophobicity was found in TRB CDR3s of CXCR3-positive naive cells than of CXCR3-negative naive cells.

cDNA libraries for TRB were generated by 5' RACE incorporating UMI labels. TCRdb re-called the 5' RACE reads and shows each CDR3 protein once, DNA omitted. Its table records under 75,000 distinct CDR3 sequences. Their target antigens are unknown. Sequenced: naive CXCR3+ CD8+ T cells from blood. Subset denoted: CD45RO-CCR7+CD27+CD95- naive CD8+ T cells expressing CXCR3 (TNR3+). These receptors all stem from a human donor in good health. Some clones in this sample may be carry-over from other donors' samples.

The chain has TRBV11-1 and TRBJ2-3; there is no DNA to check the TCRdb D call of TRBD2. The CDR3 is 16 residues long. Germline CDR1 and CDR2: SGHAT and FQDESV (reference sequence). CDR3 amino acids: CASSLGSGGYTDTQYF.

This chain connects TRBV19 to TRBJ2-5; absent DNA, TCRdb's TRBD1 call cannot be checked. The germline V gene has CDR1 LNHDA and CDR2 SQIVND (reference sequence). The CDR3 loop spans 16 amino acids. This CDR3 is CASSIPLGAGEETQYF.

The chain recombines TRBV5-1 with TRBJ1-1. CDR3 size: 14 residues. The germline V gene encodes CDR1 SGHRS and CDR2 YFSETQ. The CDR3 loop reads CASREWYGRPEAFF.

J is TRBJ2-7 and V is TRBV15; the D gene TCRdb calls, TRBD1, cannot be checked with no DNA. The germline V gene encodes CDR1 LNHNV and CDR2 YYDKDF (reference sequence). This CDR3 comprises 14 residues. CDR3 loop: CATSSSGVSYEQYF.

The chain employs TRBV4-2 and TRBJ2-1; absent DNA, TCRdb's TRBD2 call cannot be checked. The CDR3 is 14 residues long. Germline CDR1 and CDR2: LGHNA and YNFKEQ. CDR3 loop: CASSQAAGGTEQFF.

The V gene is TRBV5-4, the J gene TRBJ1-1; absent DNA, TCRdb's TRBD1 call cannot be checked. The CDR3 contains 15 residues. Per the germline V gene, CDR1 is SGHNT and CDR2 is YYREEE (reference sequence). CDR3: CASSDRTGWNTEAFF.

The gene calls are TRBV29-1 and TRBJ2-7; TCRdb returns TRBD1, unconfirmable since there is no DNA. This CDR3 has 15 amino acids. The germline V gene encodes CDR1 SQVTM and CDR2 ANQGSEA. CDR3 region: CSVETWTGDLGEQYF.

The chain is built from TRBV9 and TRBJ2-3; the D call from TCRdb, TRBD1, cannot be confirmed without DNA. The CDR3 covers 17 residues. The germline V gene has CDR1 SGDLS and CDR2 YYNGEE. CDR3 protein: CASSLLGRVISADTQYF.

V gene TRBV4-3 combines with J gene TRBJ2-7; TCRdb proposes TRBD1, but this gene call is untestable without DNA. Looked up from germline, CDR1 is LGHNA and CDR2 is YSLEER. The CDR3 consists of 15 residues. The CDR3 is CASSQGAGASYEQYF.

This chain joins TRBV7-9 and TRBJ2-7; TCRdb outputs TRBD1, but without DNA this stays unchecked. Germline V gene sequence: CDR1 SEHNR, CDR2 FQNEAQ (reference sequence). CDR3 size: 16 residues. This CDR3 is CASSLATGVAFYEQYF.

The chain's CDR3 is CSVRIPVYGYTF. V and J are TRBV29-1 and TRBJ1-2. The CDR3 runs to 12 residues. Germline V lookup: CDR1 SQVTM, CDR2 ANQGSEA.

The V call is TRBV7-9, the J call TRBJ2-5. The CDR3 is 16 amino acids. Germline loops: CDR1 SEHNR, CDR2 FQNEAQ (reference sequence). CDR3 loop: CASSLAPQEIQETQYF.

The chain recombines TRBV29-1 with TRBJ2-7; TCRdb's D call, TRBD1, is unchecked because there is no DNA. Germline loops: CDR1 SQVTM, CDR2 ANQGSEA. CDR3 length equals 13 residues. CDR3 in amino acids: CSVGFPSSYEQYF.

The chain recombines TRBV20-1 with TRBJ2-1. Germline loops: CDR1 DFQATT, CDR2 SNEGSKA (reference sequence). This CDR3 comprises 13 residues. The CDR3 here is CSARRLTGNEQFF.

CDR3 residues: CSGVHGLPGTEAFF. This chain uses TRBV20-1 with TRBJ1-1. The CDR3 is made up of 14 amino acids. In germline, CDR1 is DFQATT, CDR2 SNEGSKA (reference sequence).